This T cell receptor beta chain was observed in a study of human T cells and chemical hapten exposure. This CDR3 has 14 amino acids. V shed 0 bases and J shed 2 bases, with 7 bases lying between them. The V gene's germline CDR1 is MNHEY and CDR2 SVGAGI. Described time point: patch test 3, about 24 weeks after DPC sensitization. The sample's treatment: therapeutic diphenylcyclopropenone sensitization with weekly scalp DPC. Those who donated were patients with alopecia, 18 to 70 years of age, and suitable for DPC. During construction of the library, unique molecular identifiers were attached to individual cDNA molecules for quantitative, reproducible TCR counting. In TCRdb, the RACE reads were re-called with MiXCR into one record per CDR3 protein. The sample holds about 90,000 distinct CDR3 sequences; approximately 10% are singletons and the top ten take approximately 0.99%.

The sequence came from a woman aged 25 to 45 with alopecia areata. Some clones in this sample may be carry-over from other donors' samples. The rearrangement joins TRBV6-5 to TRBJ2-5; a possible D gene is TRBD1 (6 bases). This specimen was whole blood, taken in connection with sensitization to the hapten diphenylcyclopropenone (DPC). The CDR3 loop reads CASSYSTGQETQYF. The DNA of the CDR3 is TGTGCCAGCAGTTACTCGACAGGACAAGAGACCCAGTACTTC.